This T cell receptor (beta chain) was obtained from a study of blood T cells in healthy people across ages. CDR3 length: 14 residues. J was trimmed by 7 bases and V by 8 bases; bases with no gene match: 10. Germline V gene data show CDR1 as SGHTA and CDR2 as FQGNSA. A second PCR of about 6 to 11 cycles used a sample-barcoded 5' primer and a J-beta primer mix. TCRdb reprocessed the 5' RACE reads with MiXCR, giving one entry per CDR3 protein. The data contain some 370,000 distinct CDR3 sequences, about 55% of them seen just once; the ten biggest clones take up around 53%. The chain has TRBV7-2 and TRBJ2-7, with 11 bases that match TRBD1. The receptor's source is a man aged 60 to 69 in good health. Source material: blood. As DNA, the CDR3 is TGTGCCAGCGTCCCGGACAGGGGGCGGCGAGAGCAGTACTTC. Amino acid sequence: CASVPDRGRREQYF.